This TCR beta chain emerged from a study of CD8+ T cells in alopecia areata. Study in general: The drug, oral tofacitinib, was given to treated patients at 5 to 10 mg twice daily. Tofacitinib was given for 6 to 18 months, then stopped for 6 months. General observations from the study: Resident alphabeta T-cell populations of normal skin are likewise subject to sequencing in scalp samples.

The CDR3 is 13 amino acids. Germline-derived CDR1 and CDR2 are MNHNS and SASEGT. Trimming shortened V by 3 bases and J by 10 bases, and 15 bases separated the two germline ends. RNA was isolated and reverse transcribed to cDNA, the sequencing template. Only in-frame clones appear in the TCRdb table, and some are missing; sequencing was by immunoSEQ multiplex PCR. The repertoire includes fewer than 7,500 clones, 55% to 70% of them detected once, and roughly 17% sits in the top ten. This clone appeared a few times. Antigen: not known. Specimens obtained from alopecia areata patients comprised lesional scalp punch biopsies and peripheral blood.

The genes are TRBV6-1 and TRBJ1-1; no clear D gene. Sequencing was performed on skin, taken at week 0. The receptor was isolated from a human donor with alopecia areata. CDR3 loop: CASSEDGSVGAFF. The CDR3 DNA reads as TGTGCCAGCAGTGAGGACGGTTCGGTAGGAGCTTTCTTT.